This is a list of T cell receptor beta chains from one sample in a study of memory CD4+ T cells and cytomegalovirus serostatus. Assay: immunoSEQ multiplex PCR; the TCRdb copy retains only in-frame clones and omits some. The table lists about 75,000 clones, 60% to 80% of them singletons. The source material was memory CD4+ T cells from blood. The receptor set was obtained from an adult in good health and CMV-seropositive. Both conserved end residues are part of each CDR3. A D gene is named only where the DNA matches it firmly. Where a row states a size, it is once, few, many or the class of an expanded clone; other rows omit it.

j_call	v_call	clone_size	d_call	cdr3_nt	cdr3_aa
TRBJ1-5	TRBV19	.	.	TGTGCCAGTAGTATTCGGTCAGGGTACGTGGGCAATCAGCCCCAGCATTTT	CASSIRSGYVGNQPQHF
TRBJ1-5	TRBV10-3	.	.	TGTGCCATTGGGGACGGGGAAGGTAGGCCCCAGCATTTT	CAIGDGEGRPQHF
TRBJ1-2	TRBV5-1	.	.	TGCGCCAGCAGCTTGGGTCAGGGCGGCTACACCTTC	CASSLGQGGYTF
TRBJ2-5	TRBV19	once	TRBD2	TGTGCCAGTAGTATTGCGGGGGGTGGACAAGAGACCCAGTACTTC	CASSIAGGGQETQYF
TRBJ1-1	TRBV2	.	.	TGTGCCAGCTGGGGCGGGGAGATAAGGTCGAGAGCTTTCTTT	CASWGGEIRSRAFF
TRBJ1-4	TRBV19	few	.	TGTGCCAGTAGTATGGCAGGGAATGAAAAACTGTTTTTT	CASSMAGNEKLFF
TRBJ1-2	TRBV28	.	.	TGTGCCAGCAGTGGGGGGAGGGCCTATGGCTACACCTTC	CASSGGRAYGYTF
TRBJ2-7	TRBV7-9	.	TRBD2	TGTGCCAGCAGCTTATTCGGGGGGGTATACACTAACTACGAGCAGTACTTC	CASSLFGGVYTNYEQYF
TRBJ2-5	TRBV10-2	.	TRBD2	TGCGCCAGCAGTGATTGGGGGGGGGAAGCAGAGACCCAGTACTTC	CASSDWGGEAETQYF
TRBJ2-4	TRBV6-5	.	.	TGTGCCAGCAAGGACATTCAGTACTTC	CASKDIQYF
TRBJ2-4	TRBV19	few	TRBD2	TGTGCCAGTAGTAGGCCCCTCGGGAGGCTCAAAAACATTCAGTACTTC	CASSRPLGRLKNIQYF
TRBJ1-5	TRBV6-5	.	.	TGTGCCAGCAGTTCCAAAGTAAATCAGCCCCAGCATTTT	CASSSKVNQPQHF
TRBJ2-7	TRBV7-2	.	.	TGTGCCAGCAGCTTAGCGCGGTCCTACGAGCAGTACTTC	CASSLARSYEQYF
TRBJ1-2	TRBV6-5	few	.	TGTGCCAGCACCCTCGGGCAGGACTATGGCTACACCTTC	CASTLGQDYGYTF
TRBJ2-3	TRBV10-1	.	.	TGCGCCAGCAGTGCCATGGAGGGCACAGATACGCAGTATTTT	CASSAMEGTDTQYF
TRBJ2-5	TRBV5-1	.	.	TGCGCCAGCAGCTTGTTGACAGACCAAGAGACCCAGTACTTC	CASSLLTDQETQYF
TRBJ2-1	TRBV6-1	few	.	TGTGCCAGCAGTGGGAATGGTAGGGGTGAGCAGTTCTTC	CASSGNGRGEQFF
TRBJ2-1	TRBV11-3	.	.	TGTGCCAGCAGCCTACAAGAATACAATGAGCAGTTCTTC	CASSLQEYNEQFF
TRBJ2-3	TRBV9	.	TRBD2	TGTGCCAGCAGCGTAGACCTAGCGGGGGGCACAGATACGCAGTATTTT	CASSVDLAGGTDTQYF
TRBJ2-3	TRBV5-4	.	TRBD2	TGTGCCAGCAGCCCCGGGGGGGCCGGCACAGATACGCAGTATTTT	CASSPGGAGTDTQYF
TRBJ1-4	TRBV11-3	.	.	TGTGCCAGCAGTCCAACAGGCCTCACTAATGAAAAACTGTTTTTT	CASSPTGLTNEKLFF
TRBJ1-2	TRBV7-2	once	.	TGTGCTAGCAGCTTAGCGGTGGGGATGGAAGGCTACACCTTC	CASSLAVGMEGYTF
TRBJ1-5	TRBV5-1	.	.	TGCGCCAGCAGCGGAGGGGGAGGGGAACAGCCCCAGCATTTT	CASSGGGGEQPQHF
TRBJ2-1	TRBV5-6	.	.	TGTGCCAGCAGCTCCGAGGGGAACACCTACAATGAGCAGTTCTTC	CASSSEGNTYNEQFF
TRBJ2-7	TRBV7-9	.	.	TGTGCCAGCAGTTCCACGGGTAACGAGCAGTACTTC	CASSSTGNEQYF
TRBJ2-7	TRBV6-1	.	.	TGTGCCAGCAGTGAAAGGGGGGTTCCCTCCTACTACGAGCAGTACTTC	CASSERGVPSYYEQYF
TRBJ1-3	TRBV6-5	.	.	TGTGCCAGCCGGAGCTCTGGAAACACCATATATTTT	CASRSSGNTIYF
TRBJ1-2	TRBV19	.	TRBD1	TGTGCCAGTAGTAACCAGGGGGAACTATATGGCTACACCTTC	CASSNQGELYGYTF
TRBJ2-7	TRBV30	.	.	TGTGCCTGGAGTCCGGGCTACTACGAGCAGTACTTC	CAWSPGYYEQYF
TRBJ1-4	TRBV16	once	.	TGTGCCAGCAGCTGGGGCGGGAATGAAAAACTGTTTTTT	CASSWGGNEKLFF
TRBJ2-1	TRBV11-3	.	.	TGTGCCAGCAGCGTGACGGGGAACAATGAGCAGTTCTTC	CASSVTGNNEQFF
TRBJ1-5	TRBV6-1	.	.	TGTGCCAGCAGTGAACAGGGGTGGAATCAGCCCCAGCATTTT	CASSEQGWNQPQHF
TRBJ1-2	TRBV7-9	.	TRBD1	TGTGCCAGCGGGGGGACAGGGAGCTATGGCTACACCTTC	CASGGTGSYGYTF
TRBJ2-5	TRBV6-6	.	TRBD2	TGTGCCAGCCACCATAGCGGGCTAGCGGGAGAGACCCAGTACTTC	CASHHSGLAGETQYF
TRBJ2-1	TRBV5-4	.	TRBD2	TGTGCCAGCAGCAGCCATTTATGGCGGGAGGGCATCAATGAGCAGTTCTTC	CASSSHLWREGINEQFF
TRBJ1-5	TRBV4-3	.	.	TGCGCCAGCAGCCAAACCCGGGGAGTAGGTCAGCCCCAGCATTTT	CASSQTRGVGQPQHF
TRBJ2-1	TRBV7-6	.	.	TGTGCCAGTCTGCCATCGGGGCGCAATGAGCAGTTCTTC	CASLPSGRNEQFF
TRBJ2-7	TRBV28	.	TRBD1	TGTGCCAGCAGGGGCTCAACCGGGACAGGCGGCTACGAGCAGTACTTC	CASRGSTGTGGYEQYF
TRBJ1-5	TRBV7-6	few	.	TGTGCCAGCAGCTTAGGGCCATATAGCAATCAGCCCCAGCATTTT	CASSLGPYSNQPQHF
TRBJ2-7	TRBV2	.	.	TGTGCCAGCATTTTTGGCGGAACCTACGAGCAGTACTTC	CASIFGGTYEQYF
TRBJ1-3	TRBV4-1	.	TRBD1	TGCGCCAGCAGCCCAAACAGGGGGTTACTTGGAAACACCATATATTTT	CASSPNRGLLGNTIYF
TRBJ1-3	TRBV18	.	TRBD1	TGTGCCAGCTCACCAGGCAGGGGGCCTGGAAACACCATATATTTT	CASSPGRGPGNTIYF
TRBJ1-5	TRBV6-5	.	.	TGTGCCAGCAGTTCTAGGACAGGCAATCAGCCCCAGCATTTT	CASSSRTGNQPQHF
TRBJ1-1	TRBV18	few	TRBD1	TGTGCCAGCTCACCCACTTGGGGGCAGGGGGGCGATTCGGGGTCCGAAGCTTTCTTT	CASSPTWGQGGDSGSEAFF
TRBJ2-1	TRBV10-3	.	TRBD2	TGTGCCATCAGTCCCCTACTAGCGGGAGGTGGGAATGAGCAGTTCTTC	CAISPLLAGGGNEQFF
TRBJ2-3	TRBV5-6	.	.	TGTGCCAGCAGCTTTCTAGCCCGGCAGACAGATACGCAGTATTTT	CASSFLARQTDTQYF
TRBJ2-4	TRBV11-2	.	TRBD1	TGTGCCAGCAGCCCGCGACAGGGGATAGCCAAAAACATTCAGTACTTC	CASSPRQGIAKNIQYF